This T cell receptor beta chain was sequenced in a study of cytomegalovirus exposure and HLA in healthy donors. Study outcomes and limitations: By a later analysis, the bulk of CMV-associated TCR beta chains appeared HLA-restricted.

Notes on this clone: Its antigen is not identified.

PCR employed 60 Vbeta and 13 Jbeta primers. The method was immunoSEQ multiplex PCR; TCRdb's version includes in-frame clones alone and lacks a portion of them. This sample has roughly 120,000 clones; about 70% occur once, and the top ten carry roughly 13%. Germline V CDR1 and CDR2: SGHRS, YFSETQ. J gave up 8 bases and V 4 bases, and 8 bases lay outside the gene matches. This CDR3 has 14 amino acids. The chain couples TRBV5-1 to TRBJ1-2, with 10 bases fitting TRBD1. The clonotype originates from a woman aged 55-70 years in good health and CMV-seropositive. Sequenced sample: PBMCs. CDR3 residues: CASSPDRGGQGYTF. The DNA for the CDR3 is TGCGCCAGCAGCCCGGACAGGGGGGGACAAGGCTACACCTTC.